This T cell receptor (beta chain) was captured in a study of CD8+ T cells in alopecia areata. Turning to the study itself: A regimen of oral tofacitinib, 5 to 10 mg twice daily, was given to treated patients. Treatment ran 6 to 18 months, with 6 months of follow-up afterward. The study, taken as a whole, reports: Scalp data also include sequences from resident alphabeta T cells of normal skin. Affected lesional scalp, above all in alopecia totalis/universalis, was more clonal than normal scalp.

A note on this clone: Its antigen is unidentified.

Once RNA had been extracted, it was reverse transcribed into cDNA to act as the sequencing template. Method: immunoSEQ multiplex PCR; TCRdb's copy keeps in-frame clones and lacks some. This table holds about 150,000 clones, 80% to 90% found once. This CDR3 spans 15 amino acids. Trimming at V came to 4 bases and at J to 3 bases, leaving 9 bases not matched to a gene. Germline V gene data show CDR1 as MGHDK and CDR2 as SYGVNS. This specimen was CD8+ T cells sorted from blood, taken at week 0. The V and J genes are TRBV25-1 and TRBJ2-7; 7 bases line up with TRBD1. The sequence came from a human donor with alopecia areata. CDR3 sequence (DNA): TGTGCCAGCAGTGCCTCACGGGACAGCAACTACGAGCAGTACTTC. Protein product: CASSASRDSNYEQYF.